One sample yielded the 9 T cell receptor beta chains listed below, sequenced in a study of identical twins (dated by TCRdb to the mid-2010s). Library prep was done by 5' RACE. Sequencing was carried out with an Illumina HiSeq 2000. TCRdb reprocessing: public reads trimmed at Q25 with fastp, clones called with MiXCR, in-frame beta chains kept. Identical CDR3 proteins give one entry, which carries the most common genes and DNA. The sample table lists 1.5 million to 2 million distinct CDR3 sequences, about 31% of them with a count of one. The ten largest clones take up about 0.25% of the sample. Sequencing was done on a sample of cord blood. The source of these receptors is a newborn girl in good health.

The rearrangement uses TRBV27 and TRBJ2-6; D is undetermined. Germline V gene lookup returns CDR1 MNHEY and CDR2 SMNVEV (reference sequence). The CDR3 has 15 amino acids. With 2 bases removed from V and 1 base from J, the gap between germline ends came to 6 bases. The CDR3 DNA sequence: TGTGCCAGCAGTTTAACAATTTCTGGGGCCAACGTCCTGACTTTC. This codes for CASSLTISGANVLTF.

This clonotype was counted a few times. The chain carries TRBV12-3 or TRBV12-4 and TRBJ1-1; D perhaps matches TRBD1 (5 bases). Trimming cost V 6 bases and J 0 bases, with 14 bases left between them. This CDR3 is 15 amino acids long. The CDR3 DNA reads as TGTGCCAGCAGCGGCCCGACAGATATGAACACTGAAGCTTTCTTT. It encodes CASSGPTDMNTEAFF.

This rearrangement joins TRBV6-5 to TRBJ1-1; D perhaps matches TRBD1 (5 bases). The germline V and J ends were trimmed by 3 bases and 5 bases, with 10 bases remaining between them. This CDR3 spans 13 amino acids. Germline CDR1 MNHEY, CDR2 SVGAGI. CDR3: CASSYFEGTEAFF. The CDR3 nucleotides are TGTGCCAGCAGTTATTTCGAGGGGACTGAAGCTTTCTTT.

The chain joins TRBV10-3 to TRBJ1-1; tentatively, D is TRBD1 (5 bases). Germline CDR1 reads ENHRY; CDR2 reads SYGVKD. V was trimmed by 2 bases and J by 1 base, leaving 8 bases between them. This CDR3 has 14 residues. CDR3 in amino acids: CAISEPDRNTEAFF. The DNA for the CDR3 is TGTGCCATCAGTGAGCCCGACAGGAACACTGAAGCTTTCTTT.

V and J are TRBV11-2 and TRBJ2-4; 7 bases are shared with TRBD1. From germline, CDR1 is SGHAT and CDR2 FQNNGV. V dropped 8 bases and J dropped 0; count of bases not matched to a gene: 7. CDR3 size: 15 residues. The chain's CDR3 is CASGSGQIAKNIQYF. DNA for the CDR3: TGTGCCAGCGGCTCGGGACAGATAGCCAAAAACATTCAGTACTTC.

V usage is TRBV24-1 and J usage is TRBJ2-7; 10 bases map to TRBD1. The end of the DNA aligns better with TRBJ2-5, so the J call may be wrong. Per the germline V gene, CDR1 is KGHDR and CDR2 is SFDVKD. The CDR3 length is 16 residues. The CDR3 nucleotides read TGTGCCACCAGTGACACCGGGACAGGGGCAAAAGAGACCCAGTACTTC. Translated, it gives CATSDTGTGAKETQYF.

This sequence joins TRBV10-3 and TRBJ1-1; 9 nucleotides align to TRBD1. Losses at the gene ends were 10 bases for V and 5 bases for J; bases not matched to a gene: 11. The CDR3 loop spans 14 amino acids. Germline CDR1 reads ENHRY; CDR2 reads SYGVKD. The CDR3 is CATKQGAKGTEAFF. The CDR3 DNA reads as TGTGCCACCAAACAGGGGGCGAAAGGGACTGAAGCTTTCTTT.

The J gene is TRBJ2-5, the V gene TRBV5-6; unclear D gene. This CDR3 has 13 amino acids. V gave up 2 bases and J gave up 2 bases, with 7 bases separating them. The germline gives CDR1 SGHDT, CDR2 YYEEEE. The CDR3 region is CASSFPAQETQYF. For the CDR3, the DNA is TGTGCCAGCAGCTTTCCGGCACAAGAGACCCAGTACTTC.

This clonotype was found a few times. The genes are TRBV2 and TRBJ1-4, with D perhaps TRBD1 (5 bases). CDR1 SNHLY and CDR2 FYNNEI come from the germline V gene. The CDR3 is 14 amino acids. V gave up 4 bases and J gave up 10 bases, with 16 bases separating them. CDR3 sequence reads: CASSGGATLGKLFF. Here the CDR3 DNA reads TGTGCCAGCAGTGGTGGGGCCACTCTTGGAAAACTGTTTTTT. Full variable domain (missing parts from reference TRBV2 and TRBJ1-4): EPEVTQTPSHQVTQMGQEVILRCVPISNHLYFYWYRQILGQKVEFLVSFYNNEISEKSEIFDDQFSVERPDGSNFTLKIRSTKLEDSAMYFCASSGGATLGKLFFGSGTQLSVL.